The source of this TCR beta chain is a study of technical replicates of blood from a handful of donors. Clones were sequenced by immunoSEQ multiplex PCR, and TCRdb holds only the in-frame ones, with some missing. The sample gives 74,000 or so clones, roughly 97% of which show up once; roughly 0.35% is in the top ten. The germline V gene has CDR1 SGDLS and CDR2 YYNGEE. V was shortened by 1 base and J by 2 bases, with 18 bases between the two germline ends. The CDR3 spans 18 residues. This chain uses TRBV9 with TRBJ2-2; a weak D match, TRBD1 (5 bases). This sequence was found in a human donor in good health. The source material was T cells isolated from PBMCs. CDR3 sequence (DNA): TGTGCCAGCAGCGTACCCTGGCAGGGCAAGCCTAACACCGGGGAGCTGTTTTTT. Translated, it gives CASSVPWQGKPNTGELFF.